The rows below give T cell receptor beta chains drawn from one sample of a study of blood T cell dynamics during melanoma immunotherapy. Sequencing used immunoSEQ multiplex PCR; TCRdb keeps in-frame clones, though not all of them. The sample lists under 15,000 clones; 86% were seen once. The sequenced sample was blood, obtained from a patient treated with checkpoint blockade. The receptors were gathered from a human donor with melanoma. Both conserved end residues are part of each CDR3. Fields, in order: J gene, V gene, clone size, D gene, CDR3 protein, CDR3 DNA. D genes are given only for firm matches. For some rows the clone size is stated as once, few or many, or as a class when expanded; others skip it.

j_call: TRBJ2-2
v_call: TRBV19
clone_size: .
d_call: TRBD2
cdr3_aa: CASSKREGNTGELFF
cdr3_nt: TGTGCCAGTAGTAAGCGGGAGGGGAACACCGGGGAGCTGTTTTTT

j_call: TRBJ2-7
v_call: TRBV2
clone_size: .
d_call: TRBD2
cdr3_aa: CASSLAGASVGYEQYF
cdr3_nt: TGTGCCAGCAGCCTTGCGGGAGCTAGTGTTGGCTACGAGCAGTACTTC

j_call: TRBJ2-6
v_call: TRBV4-2
clone_size: .
d_call: TRBD2
cdr3_aa: CASSQEPSGIASGANVLTF
cdr3_nt: TGTGCCAGCAGCCAAGAGCCCAGCGGGATAGCCTCTGGGGCCAACGTCCTGACTTTC

j_call: TRBJ2-3
v_call: TRBV6-4
clone_size: .
d_call: TRBD2
cdr3_aa: CAPGIWREGTQYF
cdr3_nt: TGTGCCCCCGGTATTTGGCGGGAGGGTACGCAGTATTTT

j_call: TRBJ1-2
v_call: TRBV28
clone_size: .
d_call: .
cdr3_aa: CASSSTAYGYTF
cdr3_nt: TGTGCCAGCAGTTCAACAGCTTATGGCTACACCTTC

j_call: TRBJ2-2
v_call: TRBV11-3
clone_size: .
d_call: TRBD1
cdr3_aa: CASSRTGVNTGELFF
cdr3_nt: TGTGCCAGCAGCCGGACAGGGGTTAACACCGGGGAGCTGTTTTTT

j_call: TRBJ1-2
v_call: TRBV5-8
clone_size: .
d_call: .
cdr3_aa: CASSLDRGLGTF
cdr3_nt: TGTGCCAGCAGCTTGGACCGGGGTTTGGGGACCTTC

j_call: TRBJ2-2
v_call: TRBV28
clone_size: .
d_call: TRBD2
cdr3_aa: CASSTSEGYHRVGLFF
cdr3_nt: TGTGCCAGCAGCACTAGCGAGGGGTACCACCGGGTTGGGCTGTTTTTT

j_call: TRBJ2-5
v_call: TRBV11-3
clone_size: .
d_call: TRBD1
cdr3_aa: CASSSQPPGTVQETQYF
cdr3_nt: TGTGCCAGCAGCTCCCAACCCCCCGGGACAGTACAAGAGACCCAGTACTTC

j_call: TRBJ2-5
v_call: TRBV19
clone_size: few
d_call: .
cdr3_aa: CASMGRETQYF
cdr3_nt: TGTGCCAGTATGGGGCGAGAGACCCAGTACTTC

j_call: TRBJ2-1
v_call: TRBV28
clone_size: .
d_call: .
cdr3_aa: CAIRRGYNEQFF
cdr3_nt: TGTGCCATAAGGAGAGGGTACAATGAGCAGTTCTTC